The following is a TCR beta chain sequence with its context. Germline values: CDR1 SGHNT, CDR2 YENEEA. Trimming took off 4 bases at V and 1 base at J, with 17 bases between the two ends. CDR3 length: 17 amino acids. These data come from a study of CD8 T cells in ankylosing spondylitis. In TCRdb, the 5' RACE reads were re-called with MiXCR into one record per CDR3 protein. Of 200,000 to 300,000 distinct CDR3 sequences listed, over 9.5% were seen once; the top ten hold around 3%. The chain couples TRBV11-3 to TRBJ2-1; possible D gene TRBD2, 6 bases. This TCR was sampled from a male donor with ankylosing spondylitis or in good health (not recorded which). The sample taken for sequencing was blood, either unsorted or a sorted T cell fraction (not recorded which). Written as DNA, the CDR3 is TGTGCCAGCAGCTCCCGTGTTGGGGGGTCTTCCTACAATGAGCAGTTCTTC. Encoded protein: CASSSRVGGSSYNEQFF.